What follows are 28 T cell receptor beta chains derived from one specimen sequenced in a study of T cells in Graves' hyperthyroidism and ophthalmopathy. Template material for amplifying TCR beta CDR3 regions consisted of RNA transcripts. Carried out on the TCR CDR3, a first-round RT-PCR used the HTBI primer set. TCRdb reprocessed the multiplex PCR reads with MiXCR, giving one entry per CDR3 protein. Counted here are around 400,000 distinct CDR3 sequences, around a quarter occurring once; the ten biggest clones make up less than 85%. Specimen: blood. All receptors come from a middle-aged man with Graves' hyperthyroidism.

This clonotype came up many times. V usage is TRBV12-3 or TRBV12-4 and J usage is TRBJ2-3; D remains unclear. The length of the CDR3 is 14 residues. Between the trimmed V and J ends, which lost 8 bases and 1 base, there was a span of 13 bases. The CDR3 is CASAPALRTDTQYF. The CDR3 DNA follows: TGTGCCAGCGCCCCTGCCCTCCGCACAGATACGCAGTATTTT.

The V gene is TRBV4-1, the J gene TRBJ2-7; TRBD2 matches at 8 bases. In germline, CDR1 is MGHRA, CDR2 YSYEKL. CDR3 length: 16 amino acids. With V trimmed by 4 bases and J by 0 bases, 8 bases remained unmatched. The CDR3 DNA sequence: TGCGCCAGCAGCCGTGAAGCGGGGGTCCGCTCCTACGAGCAGTACTTC. Amino acids: CASSREAGVRSYEQYF.

V and J are TRBV5-4 and TRBJ2-1; TRBD2 matches 9 bases. V lost 0 bases and J lost 2; bases outside the gene matches: 3. Germline lookup yields CDR1 SGHNT and CDR2 YYREEE (reference sequence). The CDR3 length is 16 residues. The CDR3 bases are TGTGCCAGCAGCTTGGCGGCGGGAGGGCCCTACAATGAGCAGTTCTTC. It is translated as CASSLAAGGPYNEQFF.

This clonotype appeared many times. This sequence joins TRBV6-5 and TRBJ1-1; D is unresolved. The germline CDR1 and CDR2 sequences are MNHEY and SVGAGI. The CDR3 has 15 residues. V lost 4 bases to trimming and J lost 1 base, with 13 bases between them. The CDR3 loop reads CASSFSRDPNTEAFF. The CDR3 DNA reads as TGTGCCAGCAGTTTCTCCCGGGATCCGAACACTGAAGCTTTCTTT.

The V call is TRBV2, the J call TRBJ2-7; D is unresolved. Germline CDR1 and CDR2: SNHLY and FYNNEI. The germline V and J ends were trimmed by 5 bases and 0 bases, with 11 bases remaining between them. The CDR3 loop spans 14 amino acids. The CDR3 region is CASSKVGTSYEQYF. In nucleotides, the CDR3 is TGTGCCAGCAGTAAAGTAGGAACCTCCTACGAGCAGTACTTC.

The chain employs TRBV14 and TRBJ2-7; no firm D call. Germline V gives CDR1 SGHDN, CDR2 FVKESK. Trimming removed 3 bases at V and 5 bases at J, with 17 bases between. This CDR3 is built from 15 residues. Here the CDR3 reads CASSQHGSTSNEQYF. The CDR3 DNA reads as TGTGCCAGCAGCCAGCATGGATCGACATCAAACGAGCAGTACTTC.

This clonotype came up many times. The rearrangement joins TRBV7-9 to TRBJ2-1; TRBD2 aligns across 13 bases. The ends lost 7 bases at V and 8 bases at J; junction bases unmatched: 11. This CDR3 is 16 amino acids long. The germline V gene has CDR1 SEHNR and CDR2 FQNEAQ (reference sequence). CDR3 in amino acids: CASILDGTSGNDEQFF. The DNA of the CDR3 is TGTGCCAGCATCCTAGATGGGACTAGCGGGAATGATGAGCAGTTCTTC.

This clonotype was found many times. V and J are TRBV27 and TRBJ2-3; unclear D gene. Germline CDR1 and CDR2: MNHEY and SMNVEV (reference sequence). The CDR3 extends over 14 amino acids. The V and J ends lost 1 base and 3 bases respectively, with 8 bases between them. The CDR3 nucleotides read TGTGCCAGCAGTTTATATTCCTTAACAGATACGCAGTATTTT. This encodes CASSLYSLTDTQYF.

This clonotype was detected a few times. CDR3 region: CAISESLAGAGEQYF. The CDR3 coding sequence is TGTGCCATCAGTGAGTCCTTAGCGGGAGCGGGAGAGCAGTACTTC. This chain uses TRBV10-3 with TRBJ2-7; 9 nucleotides line up with TRBD2. Losses at the gene ends were 0 bases for V and 7 bases for J; bases not matched to a gene: 7. The CDR3 length is 15 residues. CDR1 is ENHRY and CDR2 is SYGVKD in the germline V gene.

This clonotype has ten or more counts. The chain couples TRBV11-3 to TRBJ2-1, with D maybe TRBD2 (5 bases). The CDR3 runs to 14 residues. V was cut by 5 bases and J by 9 bases, with 17 bases left in between. Germline CDR1 SGHNT, CDR2 YENEEA. The CDR3 coding sequence is TGTGCCAGCAGCCCCTTATCGGGAAGTAGTGAGCAGTTCTTC. It translates to CASSPLSGSSEQFF.

This clonotype came up a few times. This chain joins TRBV28 and TRBJ1-5; D may be TRBD1 (6 bases). This CDR3 spans 18 amino acids. The germline gives CDR1 MDHEN, CDR2 SYDVKM. Trimming left V 4 bases short and J 0 bases short, with 19 bases between. CDR3 sequence: CASSSPDRNKISNQPQHF. DNA of the CDR3: TGTGCCAGCAGTTCTCCGGACAGAAACAAGATTAGCAATCAGCCCCAGCATTTT.

As regards this clonotype: A much larger clone differs from this one at a single base, so this may be a read error. The V call is TRBV28, the J call TRBJ2-7, with D perhaps TRBD2 (5 bases). The CDR3 has 17 residues. V was clipped by 3 bases and J by 2 bases, with 20 bases between them. The germline gives CDR1 MDHEN, CDR2 SYDVKM. For the CDR3, the DNA is TGTGCCAGCAGTTTCGCCGGGCTAGTGGGAGCCGCCTACGAGCAGTACTTC. Amino acid sequence: CASSFAGLVGAAYEQYF.

The gene calls are TRBV2 and TRBJ2-5; TRBD1 matches 7 bases. The CDR3 contains 15 residues. V shed 5 bases, J shed 5 bases, and the junction held 11 bases outside the gene matches. Germline V CDR1 and CDR2: SNHLY, FYNNEI. In nucleotides, the CDR3 is TGTGCCAGCAGTACACCGACAGGGCAGCGGGAGACCCAGTACTTC. It is translated as CASSTPTGQRETQYF.

This chain connects TRBV29-1 to TRBJ2-7; the D is unclear. The CDR3 contains 10 residues. Germline V gene sequence: CDR1 SQVTM, CDR2 ANQGSEA. The germline V and J ends were trimmed by 7 bases and 5 bases, with 9 bases remaining between them. The CDR3 DNA is TGCAGCGCCGGTGGGAACGAGCAGTACTTC. Protein: CSAGGNEQYF.

This chain uses TRBV5-1 with TRBJ2-3; 7 nucleotides agree with TRBD2. Germline lookup yields CDR1 SGHRS and CDR2 YFSETQ. Trimming cost V 4 bases and J 1 base; bases outside gene matches: 12. The CDR3 sequence is 17 residues long. Here the CDR3 DNA reads TGCGCCAGCAGCCCGAAGGAGGCTAGCGGTGGCACAGATACGCAGTATTTT. This translates into CASSPKEASGGTDTQYF.

The table lists this clonotype with a few counts. The chain recombines TRBV20-1 with TRBJ2-5, with D uncertain. The CDR3 loop spans 16 amino acids. V was pared by 0 bases and J by 2 bases, with 16 bases between. Germline-derived CDR1 and CDR2 are DFQATT and SNEGSKA (reference sequence). Here the CDR3 DNA reads TGCAGTGCTAGAGATCGGAGCGAAAGTCGTCAAGAGACCCAGTACTTC. Amino acid sequence: CSARDRSESRQETQYF.

This clonotype was seen repeatedly, ten times or more. This chain connects TRBV2 to TRBJ2-7; D is undetermined. V was clipped by 4 bases and J by 7 bases, with 11 bases between them. This CDR3 region has 12 residues. The germline gives CDR1 SNHLY, CDR2 FYNNEI. CDR3 loop: CASSVDFREQYF. CDR3 nucleotides: TGTGCCAGCAGTGTTGATTTCCGGGAGCAGTACTTC.

This chain connects TRBV28 to TRBJ1-2; 11 bases line up with TRBD1. The CDR3 sequence is 13 residues long. In germline, CDR1 is MDHEN, CDR2 SYDVKM. J gave up 8 bases and V 6 bases, and 5 bases lay outside the gene matches. The CDR3 is CASRGQGALGYTF. The CDR3 region has the DNA TGTGCCAGCAGAGGACAGGGGGCCTTAGGCTACACCTTC.

The CDR3 loop reads CASSSYTHSNEQFF. The CDR3 coding sequence is TGTGCCAGCAGCTCGTATACTCACAGCAATGAGCAGTTCTTC. The chain combines TRBV9 with TRBJ2-1, with D uncertain. Germline CDR1 is SGDLS and CDR2 is YYNGEE. Trimming took off 4 bases at V and 6 bases at J, with 14 bases between the two ends. The CDR3 consists of 14 residues.

This clonotype has a handful of counts. The V call is TRBV19, the J call TRBJ2-5; perhaps TRBD2 as D (6 bases). Trimming took 5 bases from V and 1 from J, leaving 11 bases between them. Germline loops: CDR1 LNHDA, CDR2 SQIVND (reference sequence). CDR3 length: 14 amino acids. CDR3 coding DNA: TGTGCCAGTAGTTGGAGGGGCCCCCAAGAGACCCAGTACTTC. It specifies CASSWRGPQETQYF.

The chain links TRBV20-1 to TRBJ1-3, with unresolved D. The germline gives CDR1 DFQATT, CDR2 SNEGSKA (reference sequence). The CDR3 is 15 residues long. V was shortened by 6 bases and J by 2 bases, with 17 bases between the two germline ends. CDR3 sequence reads: CSATGRRATGNTIYF. In DNA form, the CDR3 reads TGCAGTGCCACGGGCCGAAGAGCAACTGGAAACACCATATATTTT.

The chain employs TRBV27 and TRBJ2-5; D is unresolved. This CDR3 region has 13 residues. Trimming shortened V by 3 bases and J by 5 bases, and 10 bases separated the two germline ends. Looked up from germline, CDR1 is MNHEY and CDR2 is SMNVEV (reference sequence). As DNA, the CDR3 is TGTGCCAGCAGTTTTTTCGTGGATGAGACCCAGTACTTC. It codes for CASSFFVDETQYF.

The V and J genes are TRBV7-8 and TRBJ2-1, with D possibly being TRBD1 or TRBD2 (5 bases each). This CDR3 comprises 14 residues. Deletions cut 1 base from V and 9 bases from J, with 13 bases between. Germline V gene sequence: CDR1 SGHVS, CDR2 FQNEAQ. CDR3 in DNA: TGTGCCAGCAGCTTAGGAACAGATGGGGGTGAGCAGTTCTTC. It yields the protein CASSLGTDGGEQFF.

This clonotype was seen ten or more times. This chain connects TRBV5-1 to TRBJ1-2; TRBD1 aligns across 7 bases. The CDR3 sequence is 15 residues long. The V gene's germline CDR1 is SGHRS and CDR2 YFSETQ. Trimming cost V 4 bases and J 2 bases; bases outside gene matches: 8. The CDR3 region is CASSVGDSGNYGYTF. DNA for the CDR3: TGCGCCAGCAGCGTGGGGGACAGCGGGAACTATGGCTACACCTTC.

This clonotype occurred a few times. The chain is built from TRBV2 and TRBJ2-2, with 14 bases that match TRBD2. The germline V gene has CDR1 SNHLY and CDR2 FYNNEI. The CDR3 runs to 15 residues. The junction had 2 bases not matched to a gene; V was cut back by 8 bases and J by 3 bases. The chain's CDR3 is CASGTSGSDTGELFF. CDR3 DNA sequence: TGTGCCAGCGGGACTAGCGGGAGCGACACCGGGGAGCTGTTTTTT.

The V and J genes are TRBV20-1 and TRBJ1-5; 9 positions match TRBD1. The CDR3 extends over 13 amino acids. Per the germline V gene, CDR1 is DFQATT and CDR2 is SNEGSKA (reference sequence). CDR3 DNA sequence: TGCAGCGTACAGGGGGCGAGCAATCAGCCCCAGCATTTT. It codes for CSVQGASNQPQHF.

This clonotype has only a few counts. The chain uses TRBV6-1 and TRBJ2-2, with 16 nucleotides matching TRBD2. J lost 5 bases, V lost 11 bases, and 11 bases had no gene match. This CDR3 is 17 amino acids long. Germline values: CDR1 MNHNS, CDR2 SASEGT. The CDR3 bases are TGTGCCGCTAGACCCGGGACTAGCGGGAGGGTTACCGGGGAGCTGTTTTTT. Amino acid sequence: CAARPGTSGRVTGELFF.

This clonotype was observed a few times. This chain connects TRBV6-2 or TRBV6-3 to TRBJ1-5, with 8 bases aligning to TRBD1. Germline CDR1 and CDR2: MNHEY and SVGEGT. Germline trimming cut 6 bases from V and 2 bases from J; bases unmatched to any gene: 9. This CDR3 has 16 residues. The CDR3 spells CASRTVGQGGNQPQHF. The CDR3 bases are TGTGCCAGCAGGACCGTTGGACAGGGTGGCAATCAGCCCCAGCATTTT.